This T cell receptor (beta chain) came from a study of cytomegalovirus exposure and HLA in healthy donors. The CDR3 spans 12 residues. Looked up from germline, CDR1 is MNHEY and CDR2 is SMNVEV (reference sequence). With 2 bases removed from V and 4 bases from J, the gap between germline ends came to 6 bases. Vbeta (60) and Jbeta (13) primers were used in the PCR. In the original analysis: Later analysis identified some 88 million unique TCR beta chains, 10 million to 12 million shared. The assay was immunoSEQ multiplex PCR, and TCRdb's table has in-frame clones only and misses some. V and J calls and clone size are copied from that table; D and trimming were computed from the DNA. The table lists under 200,000 clones, less than 80% of them singletons.

The sequencing sample was made of PBMCs. The chain recombines TRBV27 with TRBJ2-7; no clear D. This TCR was recovered from a woman under 40 in good health and CMV-seropositive. DNA for the CDR3: TGTGCCAGCAGTTTAAGAGGATACGAGCAGTACTTC. Translated: CASSLRGYEQYF.